Below are 21 T cell receptor beta chains sequenced from a single sample in a study of control samples from healthy donors and cancer patients. Clones were sequenced by immunoSEQ multiplex PCR, and TCRdb holds only the in-frame ones, with some missing. The data show tens of thousands of clones, with 91% seen just once and approximately 15% held by the top ten. Source material: blood. The receptors here all came from a young man in good health.

This chain uses TRBV10-3 with TRBJ2-5; 11 bases are shared with TRBD2. Germline V lookup: CDR1 ENHRY, CDR2 SYGVKD. With V trimmed by 0 bases and J by 6 bases, 3 bases remained unmatched. The CDR3 contains 15 residues. CDR3 sequence: CAISESLAGGQTQYF. The CDR3 nucleotides are TGTGCCATCAGTGAGTCGCTAGCGGGGGGTCAGACCCAGTACTTC.

The chain links TRBV6-2 or TRBV6-3 to TRBJ2-4, with 7 bases identical to TRBD1. Germline CDR1 and CDR2: MNHEY and SVGEGT. V lost 4 bases to trimming and J lost 6 bases; unmatched junction nucleotides: 6. This CDR3 has 14 amino acids. CDR3 in DNA: TGTGCCAGCAGTTTAACGACAGGGTCAAACATTCAGTACTTC. Encoded protein: CASSLTTGSNIQYF.

The chain recombines TRBV10-3 with TRBJ1-2; 7 bases are a match to TRBD1. Germline lookup yields CDR1 ENHRY and CDR2 SYGVKD. The CDR3 spans 12 residues. V lost 6 bases, J lost 6 bases, and 4 bases stayed unmatched. The CDR3 sequence is CAISRDSDGYTF. The DNA for the CDR3 is TGTGCCATCAGCCGGGACAGTGATGGCTACACCTTC.

V usage is TRBV27 and J usage is TRBJ2-1; D is unresolved. CDR3 size: 13 residues. Deletions cut 4 bases from V and 3 bases from J, with 7 bases between. Germline V gene lookup returns CDR1 MNHEY and CDR2 SMNVEV (reference sequence). The CDR3 coding sequence is TGTGCCAGCAGTTATCGGTACTACAATGAGCAGTTCTTC. It is translated as CASSYRYYNEQFF.

The chain employs TRBV12-2 and TRBJ1-5. TRBV12-2 is a known pseudogene. CDR3 size: 18 residues. The CDR3 DNA reads as TGTGCAAGTCGCTCATTGAAGATCCGGGACCTTAGCAATCAGCCCCAGCATTTT. Encoded protein: CASRSLKIRDLSNQPQHF.

The chain combines TRBV19 with TRBJ2-7; 11 bases are shared with TRBD2. V shed 6 bases, J shed 5 bases, and the junction held 3 bases outside the gene matches. The CDR3 is made up of 13 amino acids. Germline V gene lookup returns CDR1 LNHDA and CDR2 SQIVND (reference sequence). The DNA for the CDR3 is TGTGCCAGTAGGGCTAGCGGGAGGAACGAGCAGTACTTC. It yields the protein CASRASGRNEQYF.

The rearrangement uses TRBV9 and TRBJ2-4; D is perhaps TRBD1 or TRBD2 (5 bases each). The CDR3 totals 16 residues. Per germline, CDR1 SGDLS and CDR2 YYNGEE. V dropped 4 bases and J dropped 0 bases, with 14 bases sitting between them. The CDR3 DNA reads as TGTGCCAGCAGCCCGGGTGGGGGTATAGCCAAAAACATTCAGTACTTC. As protein: CASSPGGGIAKNIQYF.

The V and J genes are TRBV7-8 and TRBJ2-7, with a weak D call TRBD2 (5 bases). Germline V gene sequence: CDR1 SGHVS, CDR2 FQNEAQ. Trimming cost V 1 base and J 0 bases, with 16 bases left between them. The CDR3 is 17 amino acids. DNA for the CDR3: TGTGCCAGCAGCTTAGATGGGAGTGGGTCAAGCTCCTACGAGCAGTACTTC. Its translation is CASSLDGSGSSSYEQYF.

The chain links TRBV28 to TRBJ2-7; the D gene is possibly TRBD1 (7 bases). Trimming removed 3 bases from V and 7 bases from J, with 16 bases in between. This CDR3 is built from 14 residues. Germline values: CDR1 MDHEN, CDR2 SYDVKM. DNA for the CDR3: TGTGCCAGCAGTTTCCCCCGACAGGGAGGTGAGCAGTACTTC. It translates to CASSFPRQGGEQYF.

The V call is TRBV30, the J call TRBJ1-1; D gene unclear. Germline CDR1 and CDR2: GTSNPN and SVGIG (reference sequence). V was trimmed by 4 bases and J by 11 bases, leaving 23 bases between them. This CDR3 comprises 14 residues. CDR3 residues: CAWTPGVEVSAAFF. Here the CDR3 DNA reads TGTGCCTGGACCCCTGGGGTCGAGGTTTCGGCGGCTTTCTTT.

V gene TRBV3-1 (or the pseudogene TRBV3-2) combines with J gene TRBJ2-5; D assignment may be TRBD1 or TRBD2 (5 bases each). Germline V gene lookup returns CDR1 LGHDT and CDR2 YNNKEL (reference sequence). The germline V and J ends were trimmed by 4 bases and 5 bases, with 17 bases remaining between them. The CDR3 covers 15 residues. CDR3 DNA: TGTGCCAGCAGCCCCCCGGGACGATCGGGCGAGACCCAGTACTTC. Translated, it gives CASSPPGRSGETQYF.

The chain combines TRBV7-2 with TRBJ2-5, with D perhaps matching TRBD2 (6 bases). V lost 5 bases, J lost 4 bases, and 17 bases lay in between. The germline V gene has CDR1 SGHTA and CDR2 FQGNSA. The CDR3 spans 15 residues. CDR3 residues: CASSRPGLYRETQYF. CDR3 DNA sequence: TGTGCCAGCAGCAGGCCGGGACTGTATAGAGAGACCCAGTACTTC.

This chain links TRBV19 with TRBJ1-4; no clear D gene. There are 14 residues in the CDR3. V lost 3 bases and J lost 4, with 9 bases in between. From germline, CDR1 is LNHDA and CDR2 SQIVND (reference sequence). CDR3 coding DNA: TGTGCCAGTAGTATTAGGGCCGATAATGAAAAACTGTTTTTT. Translation gives CASSIRADNEKLFF.

The V gene is TRBV18, the J gene TRBJ2-7; 12 bases line up with TRBD2. Per germline, CDR1 KGHSH and CDR2 LQKENI. V lost 0 bases, J lost 6 bases, and 9 bases stayed unmatched. The CDR3 length is 17 residues. The CDR3: CASSPPLAGGPGLEQYF. The CDR3 coding sequence is TGTGCCAGCTCACCACCGCTAGCGGGAGGGCCTGGTCTCGAGCAGTACTTC.

The chain carries TRBV7-8 and TRBJ2-5, with D perhaps TRBD1 or TRBD2 (5 bases each). This CDR3 contains 13 residues. Deletions cut 5 bases from V and 1 base from J, with 8 bases between. CDR1 and CDR2 from the germline V gene are SGHVS and FQNEAQ. The CDR3 nucleotides are TGTGCCAGCAGCCCGGGACCCCAAGAGACCCAGTACTTC. Protein: CASSPGPQETQYF.

Concerning this clone: Germline and junction disagree at one end, which may indicate a read error. J is TRBJ2-2 and V is TRBV7-7; 7 bases line up with TRBD1. The CDR3 loop spans 16 amino acids. Per germline, CDR1 SSHAT and CDR2 FNYEAQ (reference sequence). The CDR3 DNA is TGTGCTAGCAGCTTAGATGCAGGGGGTCGCACCGGGGAGCTGTTTTTT. Protein: CASSLDAGGRTGELFF.

The chain couples TRBV10-3 to TRBJ1-4; D gene ambiguous. CDR3 size: 14 residues. CDR1 ENHRY and CDR2 SYGVKD come from the germline V gene. V was cut by 6 bases and J by 1 base, with 9 bases left in between. In nucleotides, the CDR3 is TGTGCCATCAGGGGCAGAGGAACTAATGAAAAACTGTTTTTT. Residues: CAIRGRGTNEKLFF.

V is TRBV11-2 and J is TRBJ2-7; 7 bases map to TRBD2. V lost 6 bases, J lost 0 bases, and 5 bases stayed unmatched. This CDR3 has 14 amino acids. Germline-derived CDR1 and CDR2 are SGHAT and FQNNGV. Written as DNA, the CDR3 is TGTGCCAGCAGAACCGGGAGGTACTCCTACGAGCAGTACTTC. It translates to CASRTGRYSYEQYF.

The rearrangement links TRBV15 to TRBJ2-7; D may correspond to TRBD1 or TRBD2 (5 bases each). The germline CDR1 and CDR2 sequences are LNHNV and YYDKDF (reference sequence). Trimming left V 1 base short and J 2 bases short, with 12 bases between. The length of the CDR3 is 15 residues. The CDR3, as DNA: TGTGCCACCAGCAGAGCAAGGGACCTTCCCTACGAGCAGTACTTC. Its translation is CATSRARDLPYEQYF.

This chain uses TRBV7-8 with TRBJ1-1; 7 positions match TRBD1. The CDR3 is 14 residues long. The V gene's germline CDR1 is SGHVS and CDR2 FQNEAQ. J gave up 5 bases and V 2 bases, and 5 bases lay outside the gene matches. The CDR3 sequence is CASSLKQGWTEAFF. Here the CDR3 DNA reads TGTGCCAGCAGCTTAAAACAGGGGTGGACTGAAGCTTTCTTT.

The V and J genes are TRBV6-6 and TRBJ1-5, with D unresolved. V shed 6 bases and J shed 5 bases, with 20 bases lying between them. CDR1 MNHNY and CDR2 SVGAGI come from the germline V gene (reference sequence). The CDR3 is 16 residues long. The CDR3 region is CASSFSGLAEDQPQHF. In DNA, the CDR3 is TGTGCCAGCAGCTTTTCCGGTCTCGCAGAGGATCAGCCCCAGCATTTT.